These 23 T cell receptor beta chains came from one sample sequenced in a study of CD8 T cells in ankylosing spondylitis. TCRdb processed the 5' RACE reads anew with MiXCR; each CDR3 protein has one entry. This sample has some 180,000 distinct CDR3 sequences, with about 20% found just once. The material sequenced was blood, either unsorted or a sorted T cell fraction (not recorded which). The origin of the receptors is a male donor between 5 and 35 years old with ankylosing spondylitis or in good health (not recorded which).

This sequence joins TRBV6-5 and TRBJ2-1; 15 bases match TRBD2. CDR3 length: 13 residues. Germline V gives CDR1 MNHEY, CDR2 SVGAGI. V shed 9 bases, J shed 8 bases, and the junction held 2 bases outside the gene matches. The CDR3 is CASRTSGRDEQFF. As DNA, the CDR3 is TGTGCCAGTCGGACTAGCGGGAGGGATGAGCAGTTCTTC.

The genes are TRBV6-5 and TRBJ2-4; D might be TRBD1 or TRBD2, each matching 6 bases. V was clipped by 6 bases and J by 4 bases, with 16 bases between them. Per germline, CDR1 MNHEY and CDR2 SVGAGI. There are 15 residues in the CDR3. The DNA for the CDR3 is TGTGCCAGCAGCCCGGCGGGGCAGGGGAAAAACATTCAGTACTTC. It specifies CASSPAGQGKNIQYF.

The sample holds many counts of this clonotype. This chain uses TRBV2 with TRBJ1-4; perhaps TRBD1 as D (5 bases). Germline CDR1 SNHLY, CDR2 FYNNEI. Trimming cost V 5 bases and J 2 bases, with 12 bases left between them. CDR3 length: 15 amino acids. CDR3 in DNA: TGTGCCAGCAGTCCGGAAGGGACTACTAATGAAAAACTGTTTTTT. It codes for CASSPEGTTNEKLFF.

This clonotype was seen ten or more times. V gene TRBV3-1 combines with J gene TRBJ2-5; D ambiguous. V was pared by 6 bases and J by 7 bases, with 15 bases between. Germline CDR1 is LGHDT and CDR2 is YNNKEL (reference sequence). CDR3 size: 13 residues. For the CDR3, the DNA is TGTGCCAGCAGACCAAGAGGTGGAGCGACCCAGTACTTC. Its translation is CASRPRGGATQYF.

This clonotype appeared many times. The chain links TRBV4-2 to TRBJ2-7; D is unclear. Trimming took 3 bases from V and 2 from J, leaving 8 bases between them. Per the germline V gene, CDR1 is LGHNA and CDR2 is YNFKEQ. The CDR3 runs to 13 residues. This CDR3 reads CASSQIKTYEQYF. In DNA, the CDR3 is TGTGCCAGCAGCCAGATAAAAACCTACGAGCAGTACTTC.

This clonotype appeared many times. The chain is built from TRBV30 and TRBJ2-3, with D unclear. V was clipped by 5 bases and J by 5 bases, with 8 bases between them. Germline V gives CDR1 GTSNPN, CDR2 SVGIG (reference sequence). The CDR3 covers 11 residues. CDR3 coding DNA: TGTGCCTGGGCCCCGGGAGATACGCAGTATTTT. Protein sequence: CAWAPGDTQYF.

Many counts were recorded for this clonotype. The chain combines TRBV4-2 with TRBJ2-7; the D is unclear. Deletions cut 0 bases from V and 0 bases from J, with 3 bases between. Germline V gives CDR1 LGHNA, CDR2 YNFKEQ. CDR3 size: 13 residues. CDR3 in amino acids: CASSQEISYEQYF. The CDR3 nucleotides read TGTGCCAGCAGCCAAGAAATCTCCTACGAGCAGTACTTC.

As regards this clonotype: With a much larger clone just one base away, this may be a read error. This is likely a read error, given that the CDR3 carries no conserved phenylalanine or tryptophan at its end. V is TRBV29-1 and J is TRBJ2-1; D is uncertain. The CDR3 spans 10 residues. With 4 bases removed from V and 9 bases from J, the gap between germline ends came to 7 bases. From germline, CDR1 is SQVTM and CDR2 ANQGSEA. The CDR3 loop is CSVAGAEQFY. CDR3 nucleotides: TGCAGCGTTGCGGGTGCTGAGCAGTTCTAC.

The CDR3 sequence is CSVVVAGFYNEQFF. DNA for the CDR3: TGCAGCGTTGTAGTTGCAGGCTTCTACAATGAGCAGTTCTTC. The chain uses TRBV29-1 and TRBJ2-1; D unclear. Germline values: CDR1 SQVTM, CDR2 ANQGSEA. The V gene lost 4 bases and the J gene lost 3 bases, with 13 bases spanning the gap. There are 14 residues in the CDR3.

This clonotype has at least ten counts. This chain joins TRBV14 and TRBJ1-1; D not certain. From germline, CDR1 is SGHDN and CDR2 FVKESK. With 4 bases removed from V and 0 bases from J, the gap between germline ends came to 9 bases. The CDR3 runs to 14 residues. CDR3 residues: CASSPGRVNTEAFF. The CDR3, as DNA: TGTGCCAGCAGCCCCGGGAGGGTGAACACTGAAGCTTTCTTT.

The chain couples TRBV10-1 to TRBJ1-5, with TRBD1 matching 12 bases. The CDR3 sequence is 17 residues long. Germline loops: CDR1 WNHNN, CDR2 SYGVQD (reference sequence). Trimming at V came to 7 bases and at J to 5 bases, leaving 12 bases not matched to a gene. This chain's CDR3 is CASKLRDRGRVDQPQHF. CDR3 nucleotide sequence: TGCGCCAGCAAACTCCGGGACAGGGGGCGCGTGGATCAGCCCCAGCATTTT.

Many counts were recorded for this clonotype. The chain carries TRBV6-1 and TRBJ1-5; D not certain. This CDR3 has 14 amino acids. V was clipped by 3 bases and J by 3 bases, with 9 bases between them. Germline CDR1 MNHNS, CDR2 SASEGT. The CDR3 protein is CASSDSGFNQPQHF. CDR3 bases: TGTGCCAGCAGTGATTCAGGTTTCAATCAGCCCCAGCATTTT.

This clonotype was found many times. The rearrangement links TRBV5-1 to TRBJ2-1; 10 bases agree with TRBD1. The V gene end was trimmed by 4 bases and the J gene end by 5 bases; junction bases not matched to a gene: 6. Germline V gene lookup returns CDR1 SGHRS and CDR2 YFSETQ. There are 15 residues in the CDR3. CDR3 DNA sequence: TGCGCCAGCAGCACGGGACAGGGGAAGAACAATGAGCAGTTCTTC. It encodes CASSTGQGKNNEQFF.

This clonotype was found many times. The genes are TRBV30 and TRBJ2-1, with 10 nucleotides matching TRBD2. V lost 0 bases, J lost 8 bases, and 7 bases stayed unmatched. CDR1 and CDR2 (germline): GTSNPN, SVGIG (reference sequence). This CDR3 is built from 15 residues. CDR3 in amino acids: CAWSVASGSIHEQFF. The CDR3 nucleotides read TGTGCCTGGAGTGTGGCTAGCGGGAGTATACATGAGCAGTTCTTC.

This clonotype was recorded at least ten times. This chain links TRBV20-1 with TRBJ2-3; the match to TRBD2 covers 11 bases. The CDR3 extends over 17 amino acids. After removal of 3 bases from V and 0 bases from J, the junction contained 8 bases not matched to a gene. The germline V gene encodes CDR1 DFQATT and CDR2 SNEGSKA (reference sequence). The CDR3 spells CSASSGTSGPSTDTQYF. In DNA form, the CDR3 reads TGCAGTGCTAGCTCCGGGACTAGCGGACCTAGCACAGATACGCAGTATTTT.

The CDR3 region is CATSDLRLRGYQPQHF. The CDR3 DNA reads as TGTGCCACCAGTGATTTGAGGCTAAGGGGTTATCAGCCCCAGCATTTT. This chain joins TRBV24-1 and TRBJ1-5; perhaps TRBD1 as D (5 bases). This CDR3 has 16 amino acids. Germline V gene sequence: CDR1 KGHDR, CDR2 SFDVKD. Trimming took off 0 bases at V and 5 bases at J, with 13 bases between the two ends.

This clonotype was seen many times. This chain uses TRBV7-9 with TRBJ2-1; D may be TRBD2 (5 bases). CDR1 is SEHNR and CDR2 is FQNEAQ in the germline V gene (reference sequence). The germline V and J ends were trimmed by 5 bases and 10 bases, with 9 bases remaining between them. This CDR3 spans 11 amino acids. The CDR3 loop is CASSPPGEQFF. The CDR3 bases are TGTGCCAGCAGCCCCCCGGGGGAGCAGTTCTTC.

The V and J genes are TRBV29-1 and TRBJ2-3, with D possibly being TRBD2 (6 bases). Germline V gene lookup returns CDR1 SQVTM and CDR2 ANQGSEA. Trimming cost V 4 bases and J 4 bases, with 15 bases left between them. CDR3 size: 14 residues. Written as DNA, the CDR3 is TGCAGCGTTGGTCTAGCGTTAGTCGCAGATACGCAGTATTTT. It encodes CSVGLALVADTQYF.

This clonotype appeared many times. The chain couples TRBV11-2 to TRBJ2-3; D is ambiguous. V lost 4 bases to trimming and J lost 3 bases, with 14 bases between them. The CDR3 is 15 residues long. Germline lookup yields CDR1 SGHAT and CDR2 FQNNGV. In DNA form, the CDR3 reads TGTGCCAGCAGCTACGCCCGGGTGGGAACAGATACGCAGTATTTT. Translating it yields CASSYARVGTDTQYF.

This clonotype was seen many times. This chain links TRBV4-3 with TRBJ2-1; 7 bases are shared with TRBD2. The ends lost 5 bases at V and 4 bases at J; junction bases unmatched: 14. The germline CDR1 and CDR2 sequences are LGHNA and YSLEER. There are 17 residues in the CDR3. The CDR3 sequence is CASSSNPVGGPYNEQFF. CDR3 sequence (DNA): TGCGCCAGCAGCTCGAACCCAGTGGGAGGGCCATACAATGAGCAGTTCTTC.

This clonotype has a count of ten or more. This chain joins TRBV10-3 and TRBJ2-7; 8 bases are a match to TRBD1. The J segment lost 3 bases and the V segment lost 10 bases, leaving 2 bases of the junction unmatched. CDR1 and CDR2 (germline): ENHRY, SYGVKD. There are 11 residues in the CDR3. The CDR3 loop reads CATGQGYEQYV. Written as DNA, the CDR3 is TGTGCCACTGGACAGGGCTACGAGCAGTACGTC.

This clonotype came up a few times. The CDR3 region is CASSLLAGAGYNEQFF. CDR3 sequence (DNA): TGTGCCAGCAGCTTACTAGCGGGAGCAGGGTACAATGAGCAGTTCTTC. The rearrangement uses TRBV7-9 and TRBJ2-1; 10 nucleotides line up with TRBD2. The CDR3 spans 16 residues. With V trimmed by 2 bases and J by 4 bases, 5 bases remained unmatched. CDR1 and CDR2 from the germline V gene are SEHNR and FQNEAQ (reference sequence).

In this sample, this clonotype turned up many times. CDR3 nucleotide sequence: TGCGCCAGCAGCTTGGTTGGGACAGGGGACTATGGCTACACCTTC. Its protein product is CASSLVGTGDYGYTF. The genes are TRBV5-1 and TRBJ1-2; 10 bases agree with TRBD1. The CDR3 runs 15 residues. V shed 0 bases and J 3 bases; nucleotides not matched to a gene: 2. The germline gives CDR1 SGHRS, CDR2 YFSETQ.